The 15 T cell receptor beta chains reported below all come from one sample, sequenced in a study of T cells in Graves' hyperthyroidism and ophthalmopathy. Amplification targeted TCR beta CDR3 regions from RNA transcripts. First-round RT-PCR of the TCR CDR3 relied on the HTBI primer set. Each CDR3 protein is one row after TCRdb ran MiXCR on the multiplex PCR reads. The table has 450,000 to 700,000 distinct CDR3 sequences, roughly 46% seen once. Input material: peripheral blood or thyroid tissue (not recorded which). These TCRs come from a woman aged 18-29 years with Graves' hyperthyroidism.

This clonotype was recorded a few times. This rearrangement joins TRBV29-1 to TRBJ1-2, with TRBD1 matching 9 bases. CDR3 length: 13 amino acids. Unmatched junction bases numbered 7, after V lost 7 bases and J lost 4 bases. Germline loops: CDR1 SQVTM, CDR2 ANQGSEA. This chain's CDR3 is CSALTGGGYGYTF. CDR3 DNA: TGCAGCGCCCTGACAGGGGGGGGCTATGGCTACACCTTC. The full variable domain, completed using reference TRBV29-1 and TRBJ1-2, is SAVISQKPSRDICQRGTSLTIQCQVDSQVTMMFWYRQQPGQSLTLIATANQGSEATYESGFVIDKFPISRPNLTFSTLTVSNMSPEDSSIYLCSALTGGGYGYTFGSGTRLTVV.

The chain uses TRBV20-1 and TRBJ2-5, with a possible D match to TRBD2 (7 bases). Trimming pared 5 bases from V and 7 bases from J, leaving 20 bases between. There are 14 residues in the CDR3. Germline loops: CDR1 DFQATT, CDR2 SNEGSKA (reference sequence). The CDR3 coding sequence is TGCAGTGCTCGTGGGGGGGCCAATTCTGGGACCCAGTACTTC. Protein sequence: CSARGGANSGTQYF.

This chain links TRBV12-3 or TRBV12-4 with TRBJ2-2; 9 bases are a match to TRBD1. This CDR3 comprises 15 residues. The V gene end was trimmed by 3 bases and the J gene end by 6 bases; junction bases not matched to a gene: 5. CDR3 bases: TGTGCCAGCAGTTTTCGGACAGGGGAATCCGGGGAGCTGTTTTTT. It specifies CASSFRTGESGELFF.

This clonotype appeared many times. The chain is built from TRBV9 and TRBJ1-4, with 12 bases fitting TRBD1. The V gene's germline CDR1 is SGDLS and CDR2 YYNGEE. The junction had 10 bases not matched to a gene; V was cut back by 0 bases and J by 10 bases. CDR3 size: 17 residues. The CDR3 DNA sequence: TGTGCCAGCAGCGTAGGCCCGGGACAGGGGGCGTCGGGAAAACTGTTTTTT. Encoded protein: CASSVGPGQGASGKLFF.

There are many counts of this clonotype. V usage is TRBV20-1 and J usage is TRBJ1-4; unclear D gene. Germline CDR1 is DFQATT and CDR2 is SNEGSKA (reference sequence). This CDR3 is 13 amino acids long. V lost 3 bases and J 3 bases, leaving 8 bases between the germline ends. In DNA form, the CDR3 reads TGCAGTGCTAGTACAGTTTCTAATGAAAAACTGTTTTTT. Amino acid sequence: CSASTVSNEKLFF.

With respect to this clonotype: Being one base from a much bigger clone, this may be a read error. The chain joins TRBV13 to TRBJ2-7, with 9 bases matching TRBD1. This CDR3 is 14 amino acids long. CDR1 and CDR2 (germline): PRHDT, FYEKMQ (reference sequence). After removal of 6 bases from V and 5 bases from J, the junction contained 8 bases not matched to a gene. The CDR3 region is CASRGRTGGNEQYF. The CDR3 coding sequence is TGTGCCAGCAGAGGGCGAACAGGGGGCAACGAGCAGTACTTC.

The rearrangement links TRBV20-1 to TRBJ2-2; TRBD2 matches 14 bases. Germline V gene data show CDR1 as DFQATT and CDR2 as SNEGSKA (reference sequence). V gave up 0 bases and J gave up 0 bases; unmatched junction bases: 3. The CDR3 consists of 18 residues. The CDR3 spells CSAREGLAGVPNTGELFF. CDR3 sequence (DNA): TGCAGTGCTAGAGAGGGACTAGCGGGAGTCCCGAACACCGGGGAGCTGTTTTTT.

This sequence joins TRBV10-3 and TRBJ2-7; 8 positions agree with TRBD1. Germline values: CDR1 ENHRY, CDR2 SYGVKD. This CDR3 contains 14 residues. V trimming: 7 bases; J trimming: 2 bases; junction bases outside the gene matches: 7. The CDR3 nucleotides read TGTGCCATCACGGACAGGGTGGGCACCTACGAGCAGTACTTC. Protein sequence: CAITDRVGTYEQYF.

The J gene is TRBJ1-6, the V gene TRBV27; D ambiguous. The CDR3 has 13 residues. The V end was cut by 0 bases, the J end by 13 bases, with 10 bases between. From germline, CDR1 is MNHEY and CDR2 SMNVEV (reference sequence). CDR3 residues: CASSLSTATPLHF. CDR3 DNA sequence: TGTGCCAGCAGTTTATCCACCGCGACCCCCCTCCACTTT.

This clonotype was counted ten times or more. CDR3 amino acids: CSVADRIYEQYF. The DNA for the CDR3 is TGCAGCGTCGCGGACAGGATTTACGAGCAGTACTTC. The rearrangement joins TRBV29-1 to TRBJ2-7; TRBD1 agrees at 7 bases. The trim removed 6 bases at V and 4 bases at J, leaving 6 bases unmatched. CDR3 length: 12 amino acids. Germline CDR1 reads SQVTM; CDR2 reads ANQGSEA.

V is TRBV24-1 and J is TRBJ1-5; TRBD1 aligns across 12 bases. This CDR3 contains 17 residues. The germline gives CDR1 KGHDR, CDR2 SFDVKD. Unmatched junction bases numbered 5, after V lost 0 bases and J lost 6 bases. The CDR3 DNA is TGTGCCACCAGTGATTTGAACCGGGACAGGGGGCCTCAGCCCCAGCATTTT. It codes for CATSDLNRDRGPQPQHF.

The chain couples TRBV7-2 to TRBJ1-1; a possible D gene is TRBD1 (5 bases). The CDR3 spans 14 residues. Trimming pared 6 bases from V and 2 bases from J, leaving 13 bases between. CDR1 and CDR2 (germline): SGHTA, FQGNSA. CDR3 nucleotides: TGTGCCAGCAGTCATGACAGCCTAAACACTGAAGCTTTCTTT. Translation gives CASSHDSLNTEAFF.

For this clonotype: One base away lies a much larger clone, so this may be a sequencing read error. This rearrangement joins TRBV19 to TRBJ1-4; maybe TRBD1 (5 bases). The CDR3 covers 15 residues. Trimming took 5 bases from V and 8 from J, leaving 18 bases between them. Germline V gene sequence: CDR1 LNHDA, CDR2 SQIVND (reference sequence). The CDR3 region has the DNA TGTGCCAGTAGTCTGGACAAGGGCCGGGGGGAAAAACTGTTTTTT. Its protein product is CASSLDKGRGEKLFF.

This clonotype was counted at least ten times. The J gene is TRBJ2-5, the V gene TRBV20-1; D possibly matches TRBD1 or TRBD2 (7 bases each). V lost 4 bases and J lost 2, with 14 bases in between. The CDR3 runs to 14 residues. Germline V CDR1 and CDR2: DFQATT, SNEGSKA (reference sequence). The CDR3 bases are TGCAGTGCTACGGGGGGACAGCGGCAAGAGACCCAGTACTTC. It specifies CSATGGQRQETQYF.

The chain carries TRBV20-1 and TRBJ2-7; D is possibly TRBD1 or TRBD2 (5 bases each). There are 13 residues in the CDR3. Germline assignment: CDR1 DFQATT and CDR2 SNEGSKA (reference sequence). Between the trimmed V and J ends, which lost 0 bases and 5 bases, there was a span of 11 bases. CDR3 nucleotides: TGCAGTGCTAGAGATCAGGGACGCCACGAGCAGTACTTC. It codes for CSARDQGRHEQYF.